The 5 T cell receptor beta chains given below trace back to one sample, sequenced in a study of naive and memory T cell subsets. Alpha and beta constant region primers primed reverse transcription for blood and skin samples. TCRdb processed the 5' RACE reads anew with MiXCR; each CDR3 protein has one entry. The data show 20,000 to 25,000 distinct CDR3 sequences, around 3.9% seen once. Whole-blood samples were more than 2 ml of peripheral blood from healthy adult volunteers. The source is a male donor in good health.

This clonotype was counted at least ten times. The chain couples TRBV20-1 to TRBJ2-5; 8 bases map to TRBD1. CDR1 is DFQATT, CDR2 SNEGSKA, per germline (reference sequence). The CDR3 covers 12 residues. V gave up 6 bases and J gave up 2 bases; unmatched junction bases: 2. The CDR3 here is CSAGTGQETQYF. CDR3 DNA sequence: TGCAGTGCCGGGACAGGTCAAGAGACCCAGTACTTC.

Many counts were recorded for this clonotype. The chain recombines TRBV20-1 with TRBJ1-1, with D maybe TRBD1 (6 bases). From germline, CDR1 is DFQATT and CDR2 SNEGSKA (reference sequence). V dropped 0 bases and J dropped 5 bases, with 22 bases sitting between them. The CDR3 is made up of 17 amino acids. CDR3 loop: CSARDTGQAGPRTEAFF. The CDR3 nucleotides are TGCAGTGCTAGAGATACAGGGCAGGCCGGCCCGAGGACTGAAGCTTTCTTT.

This clonotype showed up many times. CDR3 amino acids: CASSGLSYRGNTEAFF. The CDR3 nucleotides read TGCGCCAGCAGCGGGCTTTCATATCGGGGGAACACTGAAGCTTTCTTT. The V and J genes are TRBV5-1 and TRBJ1-1; unclear D gene. The CDR3 length is 16 residues. V shed 4 bases and J shed 1 base, with 17 bases lying between them. Germline assignment: CDR1 SGHRS and CDR2 YFSETQ. Filled out from reference TRBV5-1 and TRBJ1-1, the complete variable domain reads KAGVTQTPRYLIKTRGQQVTLSCSPISGHRSVSWYQQTPGQGLQFLFEYFSETQRNKGNFPGRFSGRQFSNSRSEMNVSTLELGDSALYLCASSGLSYRGNTEAFFGQGTRLTVV.

The CDR3 nucleotides are TGTGCCACCAGCAGATATGGGACAGGGCGTACCGGGGAGCTGTTTTTT. This encodes CATSRYGTGRTGELFF. V gene TRBV15 combines with J gene TRBJ2-2, with TRBD1 identical over 9 bases. Germline CDR1 and CDR2: LNHNV and YYDKDF (reference sequence). V lost 2 bases and J lost 5; bases outside the gene matches: 6. The CDR3 has 16 amino acids.

This clonotype has at least ten counts. The chain uses TRBV6-5 and TRBJ1-2; D not certain. This CDR3 region has 14 residues. The V end lost 2 bases, the J end lost 8 bases, and 15 bases lay between the germline ends. Germline V gives CDR1 MNHEY, CDR2 SVGAGI. The CDR3 reads CASSYQRQASGYTF. Written as DNA, the CDR3 is TGTGCCAGCAGTTACCAGAGGCAGGCCAGCGGCTACACCTTC.